The TCR beta chain described here comes from a study of T cell responses to AZD1222 COVID-19 vaccine. Worth noting for this clone: Its antigen remains unknown.

Study-level points and caveats: Mapped onto spike, vaccine-associated CD4 TCRs spanned it and were dominant at 160-218 and 743-854. The donors showed a predominance of white British ancestry and of females, with possible underestimation of clonal diversity. Just a handful of AZD1222 recipients tested seropositive at baseline.

Generated by immunoSEQ multiplex PCR, the TCRdb table keeps only in-frame clones and is missing some. Among fewer than 150,000 clones listed, 88% were seen once. The sample in question was peripheral blood, obtained 28 days after the second AZD1222 dose. The clonotype was recovered from an adult who received the AZD1222 COVID-19 vaccine.

CDR3 protein: CASSPGLAGGPADTQYF. The CDR3 bases are TGTGCCAGCTCACCGGGACTAGCGGGGGGGCCCGCAGATACGCAGTATTTT. V usage is TRBV18 and J usage is TRBJ2-3; 16 nucleotides match TRBD2. This CDR3 contains 17 residues. Trimming cost V 3 bases and J 4 bases; bases outside gene matches: 4. The V gene's germline CDR1 is KGHSH and CDR2 LQKENI.